This T cell receptor (beta chain) was profiled in a study of Graves' ophthalmopathy and Graves' hyperthyroidism. The overall study: At initial diagnosis, peripheral blood was obtained, and this preceded any treatment. Whole-study findings and limits: The model flagged ophthalmopathy progression at approximately 66% sensitivity and around 72% specificity.

This clonotype has at least ten counts. The antigen is undetermined. A much larger clone differs from this one at a single base, so this may be a read error. TCR beta CDR3 amplification used RNA transcripts. HTBI primers were used in a first-round RT-PCR, which preceded a second-round multiplex PCR. MiXCR, applied by TCRdb to the multiplex PCR reads, yields one record per CDR3 protein. The sample lists under 800,000 distinct CDR3 sequences; 22% were seen once. The CDR3 is made up of 12 amino acids. Between the trimmed V and J ends, which lost 3 bases and 2 bases, there was a span of 7 bases. Germline-derived CDR1 and CDR2 are DFQATT and SNEGSKA (reference sequence).

Sequencing input: peripheral blood. The chain combines TRBV20-1 with TRBJ2-5, with D unclear. The source is a young woman with stable Graves' hyperthyroidism. Some clones in this sample may be carry-over from other donors' samples. The CDR3 reads CSASGRQETQYF. Written as DNA, the CDR3 is TGCAGTGCTAGTGGCAGACAAGAGACCCAGTACTTC.